These 30 T cell receptor beta chains were sequenced from one sample in a study of CD8+ T cells in alopecia areata. Extraction of RNA preceded its reverse transcription into cDNA, which served as the sequencing template. Data came from immunoSEQ multiplex PCR; TCRdb stores just in-frame clones and leaves some out. The data show more than 150,000 clones, 58% seen once. Treatment of the sample: oral pan-JAK inhibitor, 5-10 mg twice daily. The specimen comprised CD8+ T cells sorted from blood, sampled at week 24, from a patient treated with tofacitinib. Receptor source: a human donor with alopecia areata.

This clone occurred a few times. The V gene is TRBV19, the J gene TRBJ1-6; D not resolved. The V and J ends lost 3 bases and 7 bases respectively, with 13 bases between them. Germline-derived CDR1 and CDR2 are LNHDA and SQIVND (reference sequence). The length of the CDR3 is 15 residues. CDR3 DNA: TGTGCCAGTAGTATCGTCGGTTATAGGAATTCACCCCTCCACTTT. Encoded protein: CASSIVGYRNSPLHF.

This clone turned up a few times. J is TRBJ1-1 and V is TRBV30, with D possibly being TRBD1 (6 bases). The ends were cut back, 1 base at V and 0 bases at J, with 12 bases in the middle. Germline CDR1 GTSNPN, CDR2 SVGIG (reference sequence). The CDR3 extends over 15 amino acids. CDR3 region: CAWSGGDKMNTEAFF. CDR3 nucleotide sequence: TGTGCCTGGAGTGGGGGGGACAAAATGAACACTGAAGCTTTCTTT.

The V and J genes are TRBV19 and TRBJ1-2; D gene uncertain. From germline, CDR1 is LNHDA and CDR2 SQIVND (reference sequence). Between the trimmed V and J ends, which lost 3 bases and 1 base, there was a span of 18 bases. The CDR3 extends over 17 amino acids. The CDR3 region has the DNA TGTGCCAGTAGTATCGGGCCGGGAGGGAGCCGTAACTATGGCTACACCTTC. Amino acid sequence: CASSIGPGGSRNYGYTF. The full variable domain, in which reference TRBV19 and TRBJ1-2 provide the parts outside the CDR3, is DGGITQSPKYLFRKEGQNVTLSCEQNLNHDAMYWYRQDPGQGLRLIYYSQIVNDFQKGDIAEGYSVSREKKESFPLTVTSAQKNPTAFYLCASSIGPGGSRNYGYTFGSGTRLTVV.

This clone was seen more than once but under ten times. V usage is TRBV7-3 and J usage is TRBJ1-1; no firm D call. CDR1 and CDR2 from the germline V gene are SGHTA and FQGTGA. The CDR3 runs to 17 residues. V lost 2 bases and J lost 0, with 16 bases in between. In DNA form, the CDR3 reads TGTGCCAGCAGCTTATCGCCCCCAGGACGGATGAACACTGAAGCTTTCTTT. Encoded protein: CASSLSPPGRMNTEAFF.

DNA of the CDR3: TGTGCCACCACCGACTCTAACCGCGGGACAGGGGTGTTTGATGGCTACACCTTC. Translation gives CATTDSNRGTGVFDGYTF. This chain connects TRBV27 to TRBJ1-2, with 10 bases identical to TRBD1. With 10 bases clipped from V and 6 bases from J, the junction kept 23 bases outside the gene matches. Germline V gene data show CDR1 as MNHEY and CDR2 as SMNVEV (reference sequence). The CDR3 has 18 residues.

V is TRBV29-1 and J is TRBJ1-4; no firm D call. The V end lost 7 bases, the J end lost 1 base, and 7 bases lay between the germline ends. Looked up from germline, CDR1 is SQVTM and CDR2 is ANQGSEA. The CDR3 spans 12 residues. The CDR3 DNA reads TGCAGCGCAACAAAAACTAATGAAAAACTGTTTTTT. Protein: CSATKTNEKLFF.

The J gene is TRBJ1-2, the V gene TRBV30, with TRBD1 identical over 7 bases. The V gene end was trimmed by 1 base and the J gene end by 4 bases; junction bases not matched to a gene: 3. In germline, CDR1 is GTSNPN, CDR2 SVGIG (reference sequence). This CDR3 is 13 amino acids long. The CDR3 region is CAWSEGQFYGYTF. DNA of the CDR3: TGTGCCTGGAGTGAGGGACAGTTCTATGGCTACACCTTC.

The chain employs TRBV5-1 and TRBJ2-7; 11 bases map to TRBD2. The CDR3 has 14 residues. CDR1 and CDR2 (germline): SGHRS, YFSETQ. V was clipped by 4 bases and J by 6 bases; unmatched bases: 6. CDR3 sequence: CASSHTSGGVEQYF. The CDR3 coding sequence is TGCGCCAGCAGCCATACTAGCGGGGGTGTCGAGCAGTACTTC. The variable domain in full, completed from reference TRBV5-1 and TRBJ2-7, reads KAGVTQTPRYLIKTRGQQVTLSCSPISGHRSVSWYQQTPGQGLQFLFEYFSETQRNKGNFPGRFSGRQFSNSRSEMNVSTLELGDSALYLCASSHTSGGVEQYFGPGTRLTVT.

The chain is built from TRBV11-2 and TRBJ1-5, with TRBD1 identical over 9 bases. The CDR3 is made up of 13 amino acids. Germline CDR1 SGHAT, CDR2 FQNNGV. Trimming at V came to 3 bases and at J to 7 bases, leaving 1 base not matched to a gene. The CDR3 region is CASSFGQGQPQHF. In DNA, the CDR3 is TGTGCCAGCAGCTTTGGACAGGGGCAGCCCCAGCATTTT.

The rearrangement uses TRBV30 and TRBJ2-1, with 9 bases fitting TRBD1. The ends lost 8 bases at V and 4 bases at J; junction bases unmatched: 6. CDR3 length equals 13 residues. Germline V lookup: CDR1 GTSNPN, CDR2 SVGIG (reference sequence). Here the CDR3 DNA reads TGTGCCGGAGGGACAGGGCTATACAATGAGCAGTTCTTC. Translated: CAGGTGLYNEQFF.

The rearrangement uses TRBV4-1 and TRBJ2-1, with 9 bases matching TRBD1. CDR3 length: 15 residues. Germline V lookup: CDR1 MGHRA, CDR2 YSYEKL. Trimming at V came to 3 bases and at J to 6 bases, leaving 6 bases not matched to a gene. The CDR3 DNA reads as TGCGCCAGCAGCCACCGGACAGGGGAGGGCAATGAGCAGTTCTTC. Translated, it gives CASSHRTGEGNEQFF.

This clone was detected a few times. Additional DNA sequences in this sample encode the identical CDR3. This chain joins TRBV5-6 and TRBJ2-1; D is undetermined. This CDR3 contains 12 residues. Trimming cost V 4 bases and J 3 bases, with 5 bases left between them. Germline V gene data show CDR1 as SGHDT and CDR2 as YYEEEE. CDR3 region: CASSADYNEQFF. DNA for the CDR3: TGTGCCAGCAGCGCGGACTACAATGAGCAGTTCTTC. The full variable domain, completed using reference TRBV5-6 and TRBJ2-1, is DAGVTQSPTHLIKTRGQQVTLRCSPKSGHDTVSWYQQALGQGPQFIFQYYEEEERQRGNFPDRFSGHQFPNYSSELNVNALLLGDSALYLCASSADYNEQFFGPGTRLTVL.

The V call is TRBV14, the J call TRBJ2-1, with 8 bases identical to TRBD2. This CDR3 is 15 amino acids long. Trimming took 2 bases from V and 5 from J; bases not matched to a gene: 5. Germline CDR1 SGHDN, CDR2 FVKESK. CDR3 sequence reads: CASSQPGLAHNEQFF. The CDR3 region has the DNA TGTGCCAGCAGCCAACCAGGACTAGCCCACAATGAGCAGTTCTTC. Filled out from reference TRBV14 and TRBJ2-1, the complete variable domain reads EAGVTQFPSHSVIEKGQTVTLRCDPISGHDNLYWYRRVMGKEIKFLLHFVKESKQDESGMPNNRFLAERTGGTYSTLKVQPAELEDSGVYFCASSQPGLAHNEQFFGPGTRLTVL.

The chain joins TRBV2 to TRBJ1-6; TRBD1 is a possible D gene (5 bases). Per germline, CDR1 SNHLY and CDR2 FYNNEI. The germline V and J ends were trimmed by 2 bases and 13 bases, with 12 bases remaining between them. This CDR3 region has 13 residues. As DNA, the CDR3 is TGTGCCAGCAGTGAAACCCAGGGAGCGCCCCTCCACTTT. Amino acids: CASSETQGAPLHF.

This clone showed up just a few times. The rearrangement joins TRBV27 to TRBJ1-4; possibly TRBD1 for D (5 bases). The CDR3 totals 15 residues. CDR1 and CDR2 from the germline V gene are MNHEY and SMNVEV (reference sequence). The V end lost 2 bases, the J end lost 7 bases, and 14 bases lay between the germline ends. The CDR3 spells CASSLGGALVEKLFF. The CDR3, as DNA: TGTGCCAGCAGTTTAGGTGGGGCTTTAGTTGAAAAACTGTTTTTT.

The chain uses TRBV13 and TRBJ1-1; the D gene is possibly TRBD1 (6 bases). The V and J ends lost 5 bases and 1 base respectively, with 14 bases between them. Looked up from germline, CDR1 is PRHDT and CDR2 is FYEKMQ (reference sequence). This CDR3 comprises 15 residues. The CDR3 coding sequence is TGTGCCAGCAGCCCCCCCGGGACATCGAACACTGAAGCTTTCTTT. Translated: CASSPPGTSNTEAFF.

This clone was counted between two and nine times. For the CDR3, the DNA is TGTGCCAGTAGTCTAACTGGGGCCGCAGGGGCGTACGAGCAGTACTTC. Amino acid sequence: CASSLTGAAGAYEQYF. The chain uses TRBV19 and TRBJ2-7; a weak D match, TRBD1 (6 bases). V was shortened by 5 bases and J by 4 bases, with 21 bases between the two germline ends. CDR1 and CDR2 (germline): LNHDA, SQIVND (reference sequence). The CDR3 loop spans 16 amino acids.

This clone was seen only once. This chain links TRBV27 with TRBJ1-5; D is unclear. There are 13 residues in the CDR3. Per germline, CDR1 MNHEY and CDR2 SMNVEV (reference sequence). The V end was cut by 0 bases, the J end by 4 bases, with 4 bases between. The CDR3 spells CASSLSENQPQHF. The CDR3 DNA reads TGTGCCAGCAGTTTATCGGAAAATCAGCCCCAGCATTTT.

The chain uses TRBV5-4 and TRBJ2-5, with D unresolved. This CDR3 region has 16 residues. The V end was cut by 0 bases, the J end by 1 base, with 13 bases between. Germline CDR1 and CDR2: SGHNT and YYREEE (reference sequence). The CDR3 is CASSLDYTSTQETQYF. DNA for the CDR3: TGTGCCAGCAGCTTGGATTACACTTCGACCCAAGAGACCCAGTACTTC. Looking up the rest from reference TRBV5-4 and TRBJ2-5 gives the full variable domain: ETGVTQSPTHLIKTRGQQVTLRCSSQSGHNTVSWYQQALGQGPQFIFQYYREEENGRGNFPPRFSGLQFPNYSSELNVNALELDDSALYLCASSLDYTSTQETQYFGPGTRLLVL.

The chain recombines TRBV29-1 with TRBJ2-7, with D uncertain. The CDR3 loop spans 14 amino acids. V dropped 0 bases and J dropped 1 base, with 10 bases sitting between them. Germline assignment: CDR1 SQVTM and CDR2 ANQGSEA. The CDR3 region is CSVEERAASYEQYF. Written as DNA, the CDR3 is TGCAGCGTTGAAGAACGGGCGGCATCCTACGAGCAGTACTTC.

The chain is built from TRBV11-2 and TRBJ1-5; no clear D gene. CDR1 is SGHAT, CDR2 FQNNGV, per germline. The CDR3 covers 15 residues. Trimming shortened V by 5 bases and J by 3 bases, and 14 bases separated the two germline ends. CDR3 residues: CASSHTHHTNQPQHF. The DNA for the CDR3 is TGTGCCAGCAGCCACACACACCACACCAATCAGCCCCAGCATTTT.

A single count supports this clone. The V and J genes are TRBV13 and TRBJ1-5; D is undetermined. Germline lookup yields CDR1 PRHDT and CDR2 FYEKMQ (reference sequence). Trimming took 2 bases from V and 2 from J, leaving 7 bases between them. This CDR3 has 14 amino acids. CDR3: CASSLSGGNQPQHF. CDR3 coding DNA: TGTGCCAGCAGCTTATCCGGGGGCAATCAGCCCCAGCATTTT.

This clone was observed a single time. V and J are TRBV2 and TRBJ2-1; D may match TRBD1 or TRBD2 (5 bases each). The CDR3 has 15 residues. Germline values: CDR1 SNHLY, CDR2 FYNNEI. Trimming shortened V by 4 bases and J by 8 bases, and 18 bases separated the two germline ends. CDR3 loop: CASSARAGARDEQFF. The CDR3 bases are TGTGCCAGCAGTGCTCGGGCCGGGGCTAGGGATGAGCAGTTCTTC.

This rearrangement joins TRBV29-1 to TRBJ2-7; tentatively, D is TRBD1 (5 bases). Trimming removed 2 bases at V and 3 bases at J, with 14 bases between. The CDR3 consists of 14 residues. In germline, CDR1 is SQVTM, CDR2 ANQGSEA. DNA for the CDR3: TGCAGCGTTGAACGCCAGGGTAGTGGCTACGAGCAGTACTTC. Translation gives CSVERQGSGYEQYF.

This clone has more than one count but fewer than ten. The rearrangement joins TRBV6-5 to TRBJ1-4; D gene ambiguous. From germline, CDR1 is MNHEY and CDR2 SVGAGI. Trimming removed 4 bases at V and 5 bases at J, with 14 bases between. This CDR3 comprises 15 residues. Here the CDR3 DNA reads TGTGCCAGCAGTTTTCTAGGACGGGAAAATGAAAAACTGTTTTTT. It translates to CASSFLGRENEKLFF.

This sequence joins TRBV6-5 and TRBJ2-5; D remains ambiguous. Germline V gene data show CDR1 as MNHEY and CDR2 as SVGAGI. Trimming took off 2 bases at V and 6 bases at J, with 4 bases between the two ends. The CDR3 runs 11 residues. CDR3 loop: CASSYAKTQYF. CDR3 bases: TGTGCCAGCAGTTACGCCAAGACCCAGTACTTC.

This clone occurred a few times. The chain's CDR3 is CASSFTGSDEAFF. The CDR3 bases are TGTGCCAGCAGTTTCACCGGGTCCGATGAAGCTTTCTTT. The chain uses TRBV27 and TRBJ1-1; no firm D call. This CDR3 spans 13 amino acids. V was clipped by 3 bases and J by 7 bases, with 12 bases between them. Germline-derived CDR1 and CDR2 are MNHEY and SMNVEV (reference sequence).

This clone was counted between two and nine times. The V gene is TRBV2, the J gene TRBJ2-3; perhaps D is TRBD1 or TRBD2 (5 bases each). Trimming stripped 4 bases from V and 6 bases from J, with 23 bases between. Germline V lookup: CDR1 SNHLY, CDR2 FYNNEI. The CDR3 is made up of 17 amino acids. The CDR3: CASSVLGRLLLRDTQYF. The CDR3 nucleotides read TGTGCCAGCAGTGTTTTGGGACGCCTACTCCTCCGGGATACGCAGTATTTT.

V gene TRBV29-1 combines with J gene TRBJ2-7; 7 bases are shared with TRBD1. This CDR3 comprises 16 residues. The junction had 14 bases not matched to a gene; V was cut back by 1 base and J by 5 bases. Germline V CDR1 and CDR2: SQVTM, ANQGSEA. The CDR3 here is CSVEGRKGAVMDEQYF. CDR3 DNA sequence: TGCAGCGTTGAAGGAAGGAAGGGGGCAGTTATGGACGAGCAGTACTTC.

This rearrangement joins TRBV25-1 to TRBJ1-4; the D is unclear. The ends were cut back, 6 bases at V and 7 bases at J, with 15 bases in the middle. Germline loops: CDR1 MGHDK, CDR2 SYGVNS. The CDR3 length is 14 residues. This chain's CDR3 is CASSSTASFEKLFF. CDR3 bases: TGTGCCAGCAGCTCCACAGCTTCCTTTGAAAAACTGTTTTTT.